One and the same sample provided the 5 T cell receptor beta chains below, sequenced in a study of patients and donors after allogeneic stem cell transplantation. TCRdb re-called the RT-PCR reads with MiXCR, one entry per CDR3 protein. Among about 960,000 distinct CDR3 sequences listed, about a sixth were seen once. The sample consisted of blood, either unsorted or a sorted T cell fraction (not recorded which). Receptors were obtained from a human donor who was either an allogeneic HSCT recipient or a stem cell or donor lymphocyte infusion donor (not recorded which). It is not recorded whose cells these are; they may come from a transplant donor.

The rearrangement uses TRBV6-1 and TRBJ2-3, with D perhaps TRBD2 (5 bases). The germline CDR1 and CDR2 sequences are MNHNS and SASEGT. This CDR3 is built from 15 residues. V was cut by 5 bases and J by 4 bases, with 16 bases left in between. The CDR3 protein is CASSPTLLAADTQYF. The CDR3, as DNA: TGTGCCAGCAGTCCCACCCTCCTAGCAGCAGATACGCAGTATTTT.

This clonotype has just a few counts. The chain has TRBV2 and TRBJ2-7, with 9 bases matching TRBD1. J lost 1 base, V lost 10 bases, and 2 bases had no gene match. The germline V gene has CDR1 SNHLY and CDR2 FYNNEI. This CDR3 contains 12 residues. Here the CDR3 DNA reads TGTGCCAAGGGACAGGGTTCCTACGAGCAGTACTTC. This codes for CAKGQGSYEQYF.

This clonotype came up a few times. The chain is built from TRBV9 and TRBJ2-1; D uncertain. The CDR3 covers 18 residues. Trimming stripped 0 bases from V and 4 bases from J, with 20 bases between. Germline values: CDR1 SGDLS, CDR2 YYNGEE. As DNA, the CDR3 is TGTGCCAGCAGCGTAGTACCGGCCGGGCCAGTTGGTTACAATGAGCAGTTCTTC. Protein sequence: CASSVVPAGPVGYNEQFF.

This clonotype was seen only a few times. V gene TRBV25-1 combines with J gene TRBJ1-2; tentatively, D is TRBD1 (6 bases). The CDR3 length is 16 residues. V lost 4 bases and J 2 bases, leaving 17 bases between the germline ends. CDR1 and CDR2 (germline): MGHDK, SYGVNS. The CDR3 coding sequence is TGTGCCAGCAGTGCACAATTCACGCAGGGGAACTATGGCTACACCTTC. Translating it yields CASSAQFTQGNYGYTF.

V is TRBV2 and J is TRBJ2-2; a possible D gene is TRBD2 (6 bases). The CDR3 is 16 amino acids. The ends were cut back, 2 bases at V and 4 bases at J, with 14 bases in the middle. The germline gives CDR1 SNHLY, CDR2 FYNNEI. CDR3 sequence reads: CASSEMAGRGTGELFF. The CDR3 DNA sequence: TGTGCCAGCAGTGAAATGGCGGGAAGGGGCACCGGGGAGCTGTTTTTT.